A single sample is the source of the 32 T cell receptor beta chains below, sequenced in a study of regulatory T cells in long-lasting Graves disease. As to time point: persistent/refractory GD, antithyroid drugs over 5 years with positive TRAb. Researchers made the TCR library from RNA that was extracted from PBMCs. HTBI primers from iRepertoire and Arm-PCR of CDR3 regions yielded the TCR beta libraries. TCRdb ran MiXCR on the multiplex PCR reads and lists one entry per CDR3 protein. The data contain fewer than 450,000 distinct CDR3 sequences, less than 25% of them singletons. Sequenced here: peripheral blood mononuclear cells (PBMCs), sampled when the disease was refractory, from a patient treated with antithyroid drugs. The source is a female donor with Graves disease.

The rearrangement uses TRBV27 and TRBJ1-5; D is uncertain. The CDR3 contains 13 residues. Germline-derived CDR1 and CDR2 are MNHEY and SMNVEV (reference sequence). Deletions cut 3 bases from V and 7 bases from J, with 10 bases between. CDR3 in amino acids: CASSLGLGQPQHF. In DNA, the CDR3 is TGTGCCAGCAGTTTGGGTTTGGGGCAGCCCCAGCATTTT.

The chain is built from TRBV12-3 or TRBV12-4 and TRBJ1-1; D is unclear. V lost 7 bases and J lost 6, with 6 bases in between. The CDR3 contains 10 residues. CDR3 amino acids: CASTVPEAFF. The CDR3, as DNA: TGTGCCAGCACCGTCCCTGAAGCTTTCTTT.

The chain is built from TRBV4-1 and TRBJ2-2; TRBD2 aligns across 10 bases. This CDR3 region has 18 residues. Trimming removed 0 bases from V and 2 bases from J; junction bases left unmatched: 6. Germline V gene sequence: CDR1 MGHRA, CDR2 YSYEKL. The CDR3 sequence: CASSQDRWTSGNTGELFF. The DNA of the CDR3 is TGCGCCAGCAGCCAAGATCGTTGGACTAGCGGTAACACCGGGGAGCTGTTTTTT.

This clonotype has a single count. A far larger clone differs by one base, so this is likely a read error. The chain uses TRBV6-8 and TRBJ1-1, with 7 bases aligning to TRBD1. Germline V lookup: CDR1 MNHGY, CDR2 SAAAGT. This CDR3 region has 15 residues. The CDR3 protein is CAGSTPRGMVREAFF. In DNA, the CDR3 is TGTGCCGGCAGTACACCCAGGGGGATGGTGAGAGAAGCTTTCTTT.

The chain is built from TRBV28 and TRBJ1-5; TRBD1 might be the D (5 bases). Trimming took off 2 bases at V and 6 bases at J, with 20 bases between the two ends. Germline V gene lookup returns CDR1 MDHEN and CDR2 SYDVKM. The CDR3 loop spans 17 amino acids. The CDR3 coding sequence is TGTGCCAGCAGTTTAGAGGGGATAGGGGTGGGTATTCAGCCCCAGCATTTT. This sequence encodes CASSLEGIGVGIQPQHF.

Written as DNA, the CDR3 is TGCAGTGCTAGTCACCCCACCGGGGAGCTGTTTTTT. Encoded protein: CSASHPTGELFF. The V call is TRBV20-1, the J call TRBJ2-2; no definite D call. Germline V gives CDR1 DFQATT, CDR2 SNEGSKA (reference sequence). Trimming shortened V by 3 bases and J by 4 bases, and 6 bases separated the two germline ends. CDR3 length: 12 residues.

This clonotype was detected many times. The chain links TRBV3-1 to TRBJ2-5; possible D gene TRBD1, 6 bases. The CDR3 spans 14 residues. Trimming shortened V by 7 bases and J by 5 bases, and 17 bases separated the two germline ends. Germline CDR1 reads LGHDT; CDR2 reads YNNKEL (reference sequence). CDR3 sequence reads: CASTPTGFGETQYF. The CDR3 region has the DNA TGTGCCAGCACCCCTACAGGGTTCGGCGAGACCCAGTACTTC.

V and J are TRBV20-1 and TRBJ1-5, with 8 bases aligning to TRBD1. Germline CDR1 DFQATT, CDR2 SNEGSKA (reference sequence). There are 15 residues in the CDR3. Germline trimming cut 2 bases from V and 3 bases from J; bases unmatched to any gene: 6. This chain's CDR3 is CSARNRGFDNQPQHF. DNA for the CDR3: TGCAGTGCTAGAAACAGGGGGTTTGACAATCAGCCCCAGCATTTT.

This clonotype showed up many times. The chain is built from TRBV7-2 and TRBJ2-7; no reliable D call. The CDR3 has 16 amino acids. Germline V CDR1 and CDR2: SGHTA, FQGNSA. V was clipped by 5 bases and J by 0 bases, with 17 bases between them. The CDR3 loop is CASSPNAALLSYEQYF. CDR3 sequence (DNA): TGTGCCAGCAGCCCCAACGCGGCCCTTCTCTCCTACGAGCAGTACTTC.

The chain combines TRBV27 with TRBJ2-7, with D tentatively TRBD1 (6 bases). Germline CDR1 MNHEY, CDR2 SMNVEV (reference sequence). V was cut by 6 bases and J by 5 bases, with 8 bases left in between. The CDR3 consists of 11 residues. Here the CDR3 reads CASRTGHEQYF. CDR3 sequence (DNA): TGTGCCAGCAGGACAGGCCACGAGCAGTACTTC.

This clonotype was picked up a small number of times. V usage is TRBV19 and J usage is TRBJ2-7, with 10 positions matching TRBD1. V dropped 7 bases and J dropped 3; count of bases not matched to a gene: 6. This CDR3 has 14 amino acids. Germline CDR1 is LNHDA and CDR2 is SQIVND (reference sequence). The CDR3 loop reads CASNAGTGVYEQYF. CDR3 DNA: TGTGCCAGTAATGCCGGGACAGGGGTCTACGAGCAGTACTTC.

The V call is TRBV15, the J call TRBJ1-1; D is unresolved. V dropped 0 bases and J dropped 3 bases, with 11 bases sitting between them. From germline, CDR1 is LNHNV and CDR2 YYDKDF (reference sequence). The CDR3 totals 15 residues. The DNA of the CDR3 is TGTGCCACCAGCAGAGATCAAGGGATGGACACTGAAGCTTTCTTT. It is translated as CATSRDQGMDTEAFF.

There are many counts of this clonotype. The chain combines TRBV2 with TRBJ1-1, with TRBD1 matching 8 bases. V trimming: 1 base; J trimming: 3 bases; junction bases outside the gene matches: 1. CDR1 and CDR2 from the germline V gene are SNHLY and FYNNEI. The CDR3 is 14 residues long. CDR3 region: CASSEGRGHTEAFF. For the CDR3, the DNA is TGTGCCAGCAGTGAAGGCAGGGGGCACACTGAAGCTTTCTTT. The entire variable domain, with the rest obtained from reference TRBV2 and TRBJ1-1, is as follows: EPEVTQTPSHQVTQMGQEVILRCVPISNHLYFYWYRQILGQKVEFLVSFYNNEISEKSEIFDDQFSVERPDGSNFTLKIRSTKLEDSAMYFCASSEGRGHTEAFFGQGTRLTVV.

The rearrangement uses TRBV4-3 and TRBJ2-5; TRBD2 matches 7 bases. V lost 0 bases, J lost 4 bases, and 8 bases stayed unmatched. The CDR3 has 16 amino acids. Germline CDR1 is LGHNA and CDR2 is YSLEER. CDR3 DNA: TGCGCCAGCAGCCAAGAGGGGGGGGGGATGCGAGAGACCCAGTACTTC. Its protein is CASSQEGGGMRETQYF.

This clonotype was seen a handful of times. The chain's CDR3 is CASHLGAGSDYSNQPQHF. The CDR3 DNA reads TGTGCCAGTCATTTGGGGGCAGGGTCTGACTATAGCAATCAGCCCCAGCATTTT. The chain combines TRBV19 with TRBJ1-5; a weak D match, TRBD1 (6 bases). V lost 8 bases to trimming and J lost 0 bases, with 23 bases between them. The germline gives CDR1 LNHDA, CDR2 SQIVND (reference sequence). CDR3 length: 18 amino acids.

The V call is TRBV15, the J call TRBJ1-5, with TRBD1 identical over 9 bases. Trimming took 3 bases from V and 7 from J; bases not matched to a gene: 7. Germline V gene sequence: CDR1 LNHNV, CDR2 YYDKDF (reference sequence). This CDR3 contains 15 residues. CDR3 sequence reads: CATSSRDRAPQPQHF. The CDR3 DNA reads as TGTGCCACCAGCAGCCGGGACAGGGCCCCGCAGCCCCAGCATTTT. Using reference TRBV15 and TRBJ1-5 for the parts outside the CDR3, the full variable domain is DAMVIQNPRYQVTQFGKPVTLSCSQTLNHNVMYWYQQKSSQAPKLLFHYYDKDFNNEADTPDNFQSRRPNTSFCFLDIRSPGLGDTAMYLCATSSRDRAPQPQHFGDGTRLSIL.

The gene calls are TRBV19 and TRBJ1-1, with no clear D. There are 15 residues in the CDR3. The germline CDR1 and CDR2 sequences are LNHDA and SQIVND (reference sequence). V was clipped by 7 bases and J by 4 bases, with 19 bases between them. DNA of the CDR3: TGTGCCAGTATTCAACACGGAGTGCGGGGCACTGAAGCTTTCTTT. It is translated as CASIQHGVRGTEAFF. The variable domain in full, with the rest retrieved from reference TRBV19 and TRBJ1-1, is DGGITQSPKYLFRKEGQNVTLSCEQNLNHDAMYWYRQDPGQGLRLIYYSQIVNDFQKGDIAEGYSVSREKKESFPLTVTSAQKNPTAFYLCASIQHGVRGTEAFFGQGTRLTVV.

V and J are TRBV2 and TRBJ2-7, with D possibly matching TRBD2 (6 bases). The V gene lost 2 bases and the J gene lost 3 bases, with 8 bases spanning the gap. CDR3 length equals 13 residues. Germline CDR1 reads SNHLY; CDR2 reads FYNNEI. The CDR3 sequence: CASSESEGYEQYF. The CDR3 nucleotides are TGTGCCAGCAGTGAATCGGAGGGCTACGAGCAGTACTTC.

This chain uses TRBV4-1 with TRBJ1-4, with 7 bases fitting TRBD1. The CDR3 runs 15 residues. V lost 6 bases and J lost 6; bases outside the gene matches: 10. Germline CDR1 is MGHRA and CDR2 is YSYEKL. The CDR3 sequence is CASRDSDRAYEKLFF. CDR3 DNA sequence: TGCGCCAGCAGGGATAGTGACAGGGCCTATGAAAAACTGTTTTTT.

This clonotype was detected a few times. The chain combines TRBV9 with TRBJ2-2; TRBD1 matches at 8 bases. Germline V gene data show CDR1 as SGDLS and CDR2 as YYNGEE. The CDR3 has 16 residues. V shed 4 bases, J shed 3 bases, and the junction held 8 bases outside the gene matches. CDR3 protein: CASSLSDREDTGELFF. The CDR3 DNA reads as TGTGCCAGCAGCTTATCGGACAGGGAGGACACCGGGGAGCTGTTTTTT.

This rearrangement joins TRBV4-1 to TRBJ1-5; no reliable D call. CDR1 and CDR2 (germline): MGHRA, YSYEKL. The CDR3 length is 15 residues. The germline V and J ends were trimmed by 9 bases and 5 bases, with 20 bases remaining between them. This chain's CDR3 is CASRSLKPNYQPQHF. The CDR3 bases are TGCGCCAGTCGCTCTCTCAAGCCAAACTATCAGCCCCAGCATTTT.

This clonotype appeared a few times. The CDR3 is CASQSNQPQHF. The CDR3, as DNA: TGTGCCAGCCAGTCCAATCAGCCCCAGCATTTT. The chain employs TRBV12-3 or TRBV12-4 and TRBJ1-5; D gene unclear. V lost 8 bases, J lost 3 bases, and 5 bases lay in between. This CDR3 region has 11 residues.

The CDR3 nucleotides read TGTGCCAGCAGTTACTCGATGGAGGCTGGGGGCATTCAGTACTTC. Translation: CASSYSMEAGGIQYF. The genes are TRBV6-6 and TRBJ2-4, with D tentatively TRBD1 or TRBD2 (5 bases each). Trimming left V 0 bases short and J 9 bases short, with 15 bases between. CDR3 size: 15 residues. The germline CDR1 and CDR2 sequences are MNHNY and SVGAGI (reference sequence).

For the CDR3, the DNA is TGTGCCAGCAGCTTTTTGACGCGCGCAGATACGCAGTATTTT. The encoded protein is CASSFLTRADTQYF. The chain has TRBV7-9 and TRBJ2-3, with D unresolved. Germline CDR1 is SEHNR and CDR2 is FQNEAQ (reference sequence). The CDR3 covers 14 residues. Trimming removed 3 bases at V and 4 bases at J, with 11 bases between.

The CDR3 reads CASSQTRTGSQPGELFF. The CDR3 DNA follows: TGCGCCAGCAGCCAGACCCGGACAGGTTCACAACCCGGGGAGCTGTTTTTT. The chain has TRBV4-1 and TRBJ2-2; 7 positions match TRBD1. CDR3 size: 17 residues. V shed 3 bases, J shed 6 bases, and the junction held 13 bases outside the gene matches. The V gene's germline CDR1 is MGHRA and CDR2 YSYEKL.

This clonotype was recorded many times. This chain joins TRBV13 and TRBJ2-5; TRBD2 agrees at 14 bases. Germline CDR1 reads PRHDT; CDR2 reads FYEKMQ (reference sequence). Trimming removed 0 bases from V and 5 bases from J; junction bases left unmatched: 2. The CDR3 is 16 amino acids. The CDR3 DNA follows: TGTGCCAGCAGCTTAGGGGGACTAGCGGGAGCGGAGACCCAGTACTTC. Translation: CASSLGGLAGAETQYF.

This rearrangement joins TRBV5-1 to TRBJ2-2, with TRBD1 identical over 7 bases. The CDR3 is 15 residues long. The germline CDR1 and CDR2 sequences are SGHRS and YFSETQ. Trimming removed 2 bases from V and 9 bases from J; junction bases left unmatched: 10. CDR3 bases: TGCGCCAGCAGCTTACTAACAGGGGCCAGCCGGGAGCTGTTTTTT. Its translation is CASSLLTGASRELFF. Full variable domain (remainder filled in from reference TRBV5-1 and TRBJ2-2): KAGVTQTPRYLIKTRGQQVTLSCSPISGHRSVSWYQQTPGQGLQFLFEYFSETQRNKGNFPGRFSGRQFSNSRSEMNVSTLELGDSALYLCASSLLTGASRELFFGEGSRLTVL.

The J gene is TRBJ2-7, the V gene TRBV5-6; TRBD2 aligns across 9 bases. V gave up 1 base and J gave up 2 bases; unmatched junction bases: 10. Germline V gene sequence: CDR1 SGHDT, CDR2 YYEEEE. This CDR3 has 17 residues. The CDR3 region is CASSLLGPGLAAYEQYF. As DNA, the CDR3 is TGTGCCAGCAGCTTGTTAGGCCCGGGACTAGCTGCCTACGAGCAGTACTTC.

V is TRBV6-2 or TRBV6-3 and J is TRBJ2-7; 10 nucleotides match TRBD2. With V trimmed by 4 bases and J by 5 bases, 2 bases remained unmatched. The CDR3 consists of 13 residues. The germline V gene encodes CDR1 MNHEY and CDR2 SVGEGT. The CDR3 loop is CASSSSGSNEQYF. CDR3 coding DNA: TGTGCCAGCAGTTCTAGCGGGAGCAACGAGCAGTACTTC.

Many counts were recorded for this clonotype. The chain is built from TRBV28 and TRBJ2-7; tentatively, D is TRBD2 (5 bases). The CDR3 consists of 16 residues. Germline loops: CDR1 MDHEN, CDR2 SYDVKM. Trimming cost V 2 bases and J 3 bases, with 17 bases left between them. The CDR3 spells CASSLDLGGGGYEQYF. The CDR3 DNA reads as TGTGCCAGCAGTTTAGACCTCGGTGGAGGAGGCTACGAGCAGTACTTC.

This clonotype was recorded a few times. The J gene is TRBJ1-3, the V gene TRBV12-3 or TRBV12-4; possibly TRBD1 for D (5 bases). Trimming took 3 bases from V and 4 from J, leaving 10 bases between them. This CDR3 comprises 14 residues. CDR3 DNA: TGTGCCAGCAGTTTCTCGGGGCCGGGAAACACCATATATTTT. It yields the protein CASSFSGPGNTIYF.

This clonotype came up many times. The chain carries TRBV12-3 or TRBV12-4 and TRBJ1-4; D gene uncertain. The CDR3 length is 15 residues. V was pared by 1 base and J by 8 bases, with 14 bases between. The CDR3 sequence: CASSLGAGVGEKLFF. The CDR3 bases are TGTGCCAGCAGTTTAGGGGCTGGAGTGGGCGAAAAACTGTTTTTT.